This T cell receptor (beta chain) was captured in a study of cytomegalovirus exposure and HLA in healthy donors. The PCR had 60 Vbeta and 13 Jbeta primers. Sequencing was performed with immunoSEQ multiplex PCR; in TCRdb, only in-frame clones are kept and a portion is missing. Of some 170,000 clones detected, roughly 85% appear once; the ten largest clones hold roughly 5.8%. Trimming pared 0 bases from V and 7 bases from J, leaving 17 bases between. CDR1 and CDR2 (germline): SGHNT, YYREEE (reference sequence). CDR3 length equals 16 residues. Sequenced sample: PBMCs. V gene TRBV5-4 combines with J gene TRBJ2-1, with D possibly matching TRBD2 (6 bases). The receptor was derived from a man in his forties in good health and CMV-seropositive. The chain's CDR3 is CASSLVTGGGLNEQFF. DNA of the CDR3: TGTGCCAGCAGCTTGGTAACTGGCGGAGGGTTGAATGAGCAGTTCTTC.